The rows below give T cell receptor beta chains drawn from one sample of a study of blood T cell repertoires in COVID-19. Sequenced by immunoSEQ multiplex PCR; TCRdb stores in-frame clones only, minus some. The sample carries 90,000 or so clones, over 75% recorded once. The sample taken for sequencing was peripheral blood. Source of these receptors: a man aged 60-69 years with acute or convalescent COVID-19. Both conserved end residues are part of each CDR3. The D gene is left open where the match is weak. Only part of the rows carry a size: once, few, many, or a class if the clone is expanded.

v_gene,j_gene,abundance,d_gene,CDR3aa,CDR3nt
TRBV3-1/TRBV3-2,TRBJ1-2,.,.,CASSPPGLFYGYTF,TGTGCCAGCAGCCCGCCGGGACTCTTCTATGGCTACACCTTC
TRBV6-6,TRBJ2-2,.,TRBD2,CASSPSGTGTGELFF,TGTGCCAGCAGTCCTAGCGGGACGGGTACCGGGGAGCTGTTTTTT
TRBV18,TRBJ2-5,.,TRBD1,CASSRDRGVGLETQYF,TGTGCCAGCTCACGGGACAGGGGCGTGGGTTTGGAGACCCAGTACTTC
TRBV19,TRBJ2-2,.,TRBD2,CATRTSGTGELFF,TGTGCCACGAGGACTAGCGGGACCGGGGAGCTGTTTTTT
TRBV6-2/TRBV6-3,TRBJ1-2,once,.,CASSYSGGFSYGYTF,TGTGCCAGCAGTTACTCGGGAGGTTTCTCCTATGGCTACACCTTC
TRBV18,TRBJ1-3,.,.,CASSPGTHSGNTIYF,TGTGCCAGCTCACCTGGGACACACTCTGGAAACACCATATATTTT
TRBV5-1,TRBJ2-6,.,TRBD1,CASSLHPGQNFSGANVLTF,TGCGCCAGCAGCTTGCATCCGGGACAGAACTTCTCTGGGGCCAACGTCCTGACTTTC
TRBV7-3,TRBJ2-1,.,TRBD2,CASSLSAGGSYNEQFF,TGTGCCAGCAGCTTAAGTGCGGGGGGCTCCTACAATGAGCAGTTCTTC
TRBV5-6,TRBJ1-5,few,TRBD1,CASSSTGDDNQPQHF,TGTGCCAGCAGTTCGACAGGGGATGACAATCAGCCCCAGCATTTT
TRBV12-3/TRBV12-4,TRBJ1-2,.,.,CASSSAGWGYTF,TGTGCCAGCAGTTCGGCAGGATGGGGCTACACCTTC
TRBV19,TRBJ2-7,.,TRBD1,CASRSETGWSDEQYF,TGTGCCAGTAGATCCGAGACAGGGTGGTCCGACGAGCAGTACTTC
TRBV9,TRBJ2-7,.,TRBD1,CASSPGQAGYEQYF,TGTGCCAGCAGCCCTGGACAGGCAGGGTACGAGCAGTACTTC
TRBV18,TRBJ1-4,.,TRBD1,CASSPTTGTNEKLFF,TGTGCCAGCTCACCTACGACAGGGACTAATGAAAAACTGTTTTTT
TRBV9,TRBJ1-1,.,TRBD1,CASSVDGTGGTEAFF,TGTGCCAGCAGCGTAGACGGGACAGGGGGCACTGAAGCTTTCTTT
TRBV30,TRBJ2-5,once,.,CAWTAGPKEFQYF,TGTGCCTGGACGGCGGGTCCAAAAGAGTTCCAGTACTTC
TRBV7-2,TRBJ1-2,once,TRBD1,CASSPSGTDYGYTF,TGTGCCAGCAGCCCCTCTGGGACAGACTATGGCTACACCTTC
TRBV24-1,TRBJ1-5,.,.,CATSDSHSNQPQHF,TGTGCCACCAGTGATTCACATAGCAATCAGCCCCAGCATTTT
TRBV11-2,TRBJ2-3,.,.,CASSLRNMGRDTQYF,TGTGCCAGCAGCTTAAGGAATATGGGGCGGGATACGCAGTATTTT
TRBV7-9,TRBJ2-3,.,TRBD1,CASRPQGQGREDTQYF,TGTGCCAGCAGGCCTCAAGGACAGGGGAGGGAAGATACGCAGTATTTT
TRBV19,TRBJ2-3,once,TRBD2,CASKTSSFPDTQYF,TGTGCCAGCAAGACTAGCAGTTTCCCAGATACGCAGTATTTT
TRBV7-8,TRBJ2-2,.,TRBD2,CASSFPGGVSPGELFF,TGTGCCAGCAGCTTCCCGGGAGGGGTTAGTCCCGGGGAGCTGTTTTTT
TRBV6-5,TRBJ2-1,.,TRBD2,CASTELAGAYNEQFF,TGTGCCAGCACGGAACTAGCGGGAGCCTACAATGAGCAGTTCTTC
TRBV10-2,TRBJ1-2,.,.,CASSESTGLGYGYTF,TGCGCCAGCAGTGAGTCTACAGGGCTGGGCTATGGCTACACCTTC
TRBV6-1,TRBJ1-6,.,.,CASSGTASSYNSPLHF,TGTGCCAGCAGTGGGACAGCGAGCTCCTATAATTCACCCCTCCACTTT
TRBV27,TRBJ1-6,few,TRBD1,CASSSYLGTDYNSPLHF,TGTGCCAGCAGTTCCTACTTAGGGACAGACTATAATTCACCCCTCCACTTT
TRBV5-1,TRBJ2-3,.,TRBD2,CASSFGLAGPTDTQYF,TGCGCCAGCAGCTTCGGACTAGCGGGGCCCACAGATACGCAGTATTTT
TRBV7-9,TRBJ2-2,.,.,CASSFLANTGELFF,TGTGCCAGCAGCTTCCTAGCGAACACCGGGGAGCTGTTTTTT
TRBV7-8,TRBJ2-1,.,TRBD1,CASSFLQGNEQFF,TGTGCCAGCAGCTTTCTACAGGGGAATGAGCAGTTCTTC
TRBV6-2/TRBV6-3,TRBJ2-3,.,TRBD1,CASSYSGQGKITDTQYF,TGTGCCAGCAGTTACTCGGGACAGGGGAAGATAACAGATACGCAGTATTTT
TRBV3-1/TRBV3-2,TRBJ2-1,.,TRBD2,CASSQEGLAGVHEQFF,TGTGCCAGCAGCCAAGAGGGACTAGCGGGAGTCCATGAGCAGTTCTTC
TRBV2,TRBJ1-1,.,.,CASSPGGAQTNTEAFF,TGTGCCAGCAGCCCGGGGGGGGCACAGACGAACACTGAAGCTTTCTTT
TRBV11-2,TRBJ2-5,once,.,CASSSPGGSETQYF,TGTGCCAGCAGCTCACCCGGGGGTTCGGAGACCCAGTACTTC
TRBV5-1,TRBJ1-1,.,.,CASSLGDLTGTEAFF,TGCGCCAGCAGCTTGGGGGACCTGACAGGAACTGAAGCTTTCTTT
TRBV29-1,TRBJ2-1,.,TRBD2,CSVEYRRTSGRLVVYGEQFF,TGCAGCGTTGAATACCGTAGGACTAGCGGGAGGTTGGTGGTTTACGGTGAGCAGTTCTTC
TRBV7-2,TRBJ1-2,.,.,CASSPVGGPYGYTF,TGTGCCAGCAGCCCGGTTGGTGGGCCCTATGGCTACACCTTC
TRBV9,TRBJ1-6,few,.,CASSVASDNSPLHF,TGTGCCAGCAGCGTTGCCAGCGATAATTCACCCCTCCACTTT
TRBV6-5,TRBJ1-3,.,.,CASSYGQGPGNTIYF,TGTGCCAGCAGTTACGGGCAGGGGCCTGGAAACACCATATATTTT
TRBV30,TRBJ2-7,once,.,CAWREQGRHEQYF,TGTGCCTGGAGAGAACAGGGTAGGCACGAGCAGTACTTC
TRBV2,TRBJ2-2,.,TRBD2,CASSGGLAGFAGELFF,TGTGCCAGCAGTGGGGGACTAGCGGGCTTCGCCGGGGAGCTGTTTTTT
TRBV7-8,TRBJ1-2,.,.,CASSFRGTSSYGYTF,TGTGCCAGCAGCTTTAGGGGGACATCATCTTACGGCTACACCTTC
TRBV3-1/TRBV3-2,TRBJ2-1,.,.,CASSRVGGTISYNEQFF,TGTGCCAGCAGCCGTGTAGGAGGGACGATCTCCTACAATGAGCAGTTCTTC